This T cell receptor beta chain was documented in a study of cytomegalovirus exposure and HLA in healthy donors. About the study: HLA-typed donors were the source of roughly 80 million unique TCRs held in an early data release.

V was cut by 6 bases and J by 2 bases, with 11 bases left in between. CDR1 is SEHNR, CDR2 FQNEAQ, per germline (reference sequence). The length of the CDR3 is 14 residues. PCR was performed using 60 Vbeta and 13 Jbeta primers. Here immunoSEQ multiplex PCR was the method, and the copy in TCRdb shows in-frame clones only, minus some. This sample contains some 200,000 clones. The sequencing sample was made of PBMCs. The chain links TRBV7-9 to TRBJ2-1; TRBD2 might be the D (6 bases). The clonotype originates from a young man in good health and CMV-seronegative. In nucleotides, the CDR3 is TGTGCCAGCAGGACCACGGGGGCCTACAATGAGCAGTTCTTC. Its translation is CASRTTGAYNEQFF.